The clone carrying this T cell receptor (beta chain) has only a few counts. Its specificity is unknown. The source of the sample is a study of beta chain features in type 1 diabetes. Whole-study results and caveats: It was among patients, rather than healthy donors, that naive, central memory and Treg TCRB repertoires appeared more similar. Among all four CD4+ subsets, Type 1 diabetes patients had TCRB CDR3s that were moderately but significantly shorter. Short templates might get an advantage during PCR, and this would be equal in patients and controls.

Germline lookup yields CDR1 SGHTA and CDR2 FQGNSA. Trimming took off 0 bases at V and 8 bases at J, with 7 bases between the two ends. The CDR3 covers 12 residues. The sequenced template was cDNA made from the entire isolated RNA. Using immunoSEQ multiplex PCR, the repertoire was profiled, and TCRdb retains in-frame clones only, with some absent. The data contain around 340,000 clones, around a fifth of them singletons. A heparinised blood draw that averaged around 100 mL was obtained once from each donor. The sample was naive CD4+ T cells from blood. V and J are TRBV7-2 and TRBJ1-2, with a tentative D call TRBD1 (5 bases). The TCR was taken from a woman under 30 in good health. CDR3 loop: CASSLAGVGYTF. CDR3 nucleotides: TGTGCCAGCAGCTTAGCAGGGGTCGGCTACACCTTC.